The sequence of this T cell receptor beta chain was determined in a study of molecular identifiers for immune sequencing clone quantification. Overall study results and limits: Identical TCR molecules can share a barcode, and this sharing could underestimate highly expanded clone sizes. Clones above 20 RNA copies contained over 98% of effector molecules and under 1% of naive molecules. Spiked Jurkat TCR RNA from one cell was reportedly detectable among roughly 910,000 naive cells.

The CDR3 spans 17 residues. Germline lookup yields CDR1 SGDLS and CDR2 YYNGEE. V was clipped by 0 bases and J by 2 bases; unmatched bases: 7. TCRdb itself ran the PCR reads through MiXCR, one entry per CDR3 protein. The sample lists some 100,000 distinct CDR3 sequences, roughly a third occurring once. This clonotype was recorded at least ten times. What it recognizes is unknown. Input material: naive CD8+ T cells from blood, with Jurkat cell RNA spiked in. Subset meaning: FACS-sorted CD8+CD4-CCR7+CD45RA+ naive T cells. The rearrangement links TRBV9 to TRBJ2-3, with TRBD2 matching over 9 bases. The TCR was taken from a human donor in good health. Some libraries in this study had Jurkat cell RNA spiked in. CDR3 DNA: TGTGCCAGCAGCGTAGATTGGCTAGCGGGGACCACAGATACGCAGTATTTT. Amino acid sequence: CASSVDWLAGTTDTQYF.